This TCR beta chain was captured by sequencing in a study of shared clonotypes between healthy human individuals. General observations from the study: Researchers found naive subsets generally carried larger estimated richness than memory subsets. With a handful of donors compared, roughly 5% of naive CD4 clonotypes were shared.

Adult donors, all healthy and HIV-negative, had no recent acute infections or vaccinations. Trimming cost V 1 base and J 10 bases, with 12 bases left between them. The CDR3 has 13 residues. Germline loops: CDR1 LGHNT, CDR2 FRNRAP. Of note for this clone: Its antigen is unknown.

Using 200 ng DNA, 30,000 to 35,000 T cell genomes, the sorted-subset replicate PCRs were run. Here immunoSEQ multiplex PCR was the method, and the copy in TCRdb shows in-frame clones only, minus some. This table holds approximately 1,000,000 clones, about four fifths found once. The source of this sequence is a man younger than 30 in good health. Some clones in this sample may be carry-over from other donors' samples. The chain has TRBV12-5 and TRBJ2-3; D unresolved. Sequences were obtained from memory CD4+ T cells from PBMCs. Subset of the sample: CD45RA-negative fraction. The CDR3 region has the DNA TGTGCTAGTGGTTTGGCCCTGGGGAATGCGCAGTATTTT. Translation gives CASGLALGNAQYF. Filled out from reference TRBV12-5 and TRBJ2-3, the complete variable domain reads DARVTQTPRHKVTEMGQEVTMRCQPILGHNTVFWYRQTMMQGLELLAYFRNRAPLDDSGMPKDRFSAEMPDATLATLKIQPSEPRDSAVYFCASGLALGNAQYFGPGTRLTVL.